The subject of this entry is one T cell receptor beta chain. Antigen unknown. CDR1 and CDR2 from the germline V gene are SGHKS and YYEKEE (reference sequence). The V and J ends lost 0 bases and 2 bases, in that order; junction bases with no gene match: 6. The CDR3 has 16 amino acids. These data are taken from a study of cytomegalovirus exposure and HLA in healthy donors. Study-wide context: Early release data held around 82 million unique TCRs from HLA-typed donors.

Findings of the study overall: Some highly shared sequence variants likely arose as a pipeline artifact.

The PCR made use of 60 Vbeta and 13 Jbeta primers. Data came from immunoSEQ multiplex PCR; TCRdb stores just in-frame clones and leaves some out. The sample contains about 94,000 clones, roughly four fifths of which appear only once. Material for sequencing was PBMCs. This clonotype was sampled from a human donor in good health. The chain is built from TRBV5-5 and TRBJ2-7, with 9 bases identical to TRBD1. CDR3 residues: CASSLERDRATYEQYF. CDR3 DNA: TGTGCCAGCAGCTTGGAGAGGGACAGGGCAACCTACGAGCAGTACTTC.